The sequence of this T cell receptor (beta chain) was determined in a study of T cell repertoires in cytomegalovirus infection. The CDR3 contains 14 residues. The J segment lost 2 bases and the V segment lost 3 bases, leaving 4 bases of the junction unmatched. Germline values: CDR1 SGHTA, CDR2 FQGNSA. This clonotype occurred many times. TCRdb fed the reads into MiXCR, producing one record per CDR3 protein. The data show around 310,000 distinct CDR3 sequences, roughly 15% seen once. The sequence came from a human donor in good health (CMV status not recorded). Some clones in this sample may be carry-over from other donors' samples. This chain joins TRBV7-2 and TRBJ2-7; 7 bases agree with TRBD1. Sequenced sample: PBMCs. The CDR3 bases are TGTGCCAGCAGCTTCTCGACAGGGACCTACGAGCAGTACTTC. Protein product: CASSFSTGTYEQYF.